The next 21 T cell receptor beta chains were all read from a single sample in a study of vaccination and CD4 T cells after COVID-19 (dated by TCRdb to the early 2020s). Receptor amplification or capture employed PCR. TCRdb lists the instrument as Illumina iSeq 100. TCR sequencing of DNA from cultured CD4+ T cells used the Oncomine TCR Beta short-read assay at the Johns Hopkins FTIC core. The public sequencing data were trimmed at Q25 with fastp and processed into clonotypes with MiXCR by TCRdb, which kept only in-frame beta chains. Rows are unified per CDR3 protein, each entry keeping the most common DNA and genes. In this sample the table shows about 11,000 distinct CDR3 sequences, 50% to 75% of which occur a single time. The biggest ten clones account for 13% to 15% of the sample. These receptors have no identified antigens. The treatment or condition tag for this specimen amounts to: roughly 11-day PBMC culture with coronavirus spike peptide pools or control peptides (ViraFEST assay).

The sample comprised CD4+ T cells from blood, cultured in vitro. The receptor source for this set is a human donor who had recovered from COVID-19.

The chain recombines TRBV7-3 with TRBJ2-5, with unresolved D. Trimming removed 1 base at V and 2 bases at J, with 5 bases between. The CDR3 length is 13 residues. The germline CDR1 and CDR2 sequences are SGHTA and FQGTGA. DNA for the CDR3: TGTGCCAGCAGCTTAATACAACAAGAGACCCAGTACTTC. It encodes CASSLIQQETQYF.

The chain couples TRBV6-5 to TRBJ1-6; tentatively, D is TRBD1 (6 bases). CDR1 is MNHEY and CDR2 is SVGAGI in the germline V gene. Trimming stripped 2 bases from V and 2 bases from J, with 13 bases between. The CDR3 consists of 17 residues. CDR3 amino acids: CASSYGLRGPYNSPLHF. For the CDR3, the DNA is TGTGCCAGCAGTTACGGGCTTCGGGGGCCCTATAATTCACCCCTCCACTTT.

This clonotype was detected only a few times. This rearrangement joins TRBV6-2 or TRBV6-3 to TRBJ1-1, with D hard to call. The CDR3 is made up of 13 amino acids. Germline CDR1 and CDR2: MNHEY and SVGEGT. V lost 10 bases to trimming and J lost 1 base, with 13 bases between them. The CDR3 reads CATFNEGNTEAFF. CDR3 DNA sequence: TGTGCCACCTTCAACGAGGGGAACACTGAAGCTTTCTTT.

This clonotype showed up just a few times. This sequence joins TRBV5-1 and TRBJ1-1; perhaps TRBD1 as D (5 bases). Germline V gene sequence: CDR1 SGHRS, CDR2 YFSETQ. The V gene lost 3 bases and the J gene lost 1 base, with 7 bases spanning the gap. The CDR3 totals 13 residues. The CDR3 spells CASSSQANTEAFF. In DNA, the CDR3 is TGCGCCAGCAGCTCACAGGCGAACACTGAAGCTTTCTTT. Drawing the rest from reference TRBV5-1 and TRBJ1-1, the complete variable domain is KAGVTQTPRYLIKTRGQQVTLSCSPISGHRSVSWYQQTPGQGLQFLFEYFSETQRNKGNFPGRFSGRQFSNSRSEMNVSTLELGDSALYLCASSSQANTEAFFGQGTRLTVV.

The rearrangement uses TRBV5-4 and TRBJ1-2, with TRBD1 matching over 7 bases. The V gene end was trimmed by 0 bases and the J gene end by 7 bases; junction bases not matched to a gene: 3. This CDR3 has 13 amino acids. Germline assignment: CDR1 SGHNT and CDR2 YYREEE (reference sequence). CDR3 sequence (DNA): TGTGCCAGCAGCTTGGCCGGGGACAGTGGCTACACCTTC. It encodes CASSLAGDSGYTF.

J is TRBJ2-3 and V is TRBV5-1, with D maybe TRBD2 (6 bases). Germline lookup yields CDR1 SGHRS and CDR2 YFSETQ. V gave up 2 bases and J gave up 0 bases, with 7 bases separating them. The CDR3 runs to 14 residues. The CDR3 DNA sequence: TGCGCCAGCAGCTTCGCGGGGAGCACAGATACGCAGTATTTT. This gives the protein CASSFAGSTDTQYF.

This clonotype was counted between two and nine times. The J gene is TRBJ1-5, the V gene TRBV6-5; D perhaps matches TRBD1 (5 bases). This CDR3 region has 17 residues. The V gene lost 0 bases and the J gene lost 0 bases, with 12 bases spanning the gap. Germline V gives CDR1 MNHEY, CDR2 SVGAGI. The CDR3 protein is CASSYSREGYSNQPQHF. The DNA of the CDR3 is TGTGCCAGCAGTTACTCGAGGGAGGGGTATAGCAATCAGCCCCAGCATTTT.

The CDR3 region has the DNA TGTGCCTGGAGTAGAGGACACCCTGAGGGCTACACCTTC. Amino acid sequence: CAWSRGHPEGYTF. The chain employs TRBV30 and TRBJ1-2; D perhaps matches TRBD1 (5 bases). The CDR3 has 13 amino acids. V was shortened by 2 bases and J by 8 bases, with 15 bases between the two germline ends. Per germline, CDR1 GTSNPN and CDR2 SVGIG (reference sequence).

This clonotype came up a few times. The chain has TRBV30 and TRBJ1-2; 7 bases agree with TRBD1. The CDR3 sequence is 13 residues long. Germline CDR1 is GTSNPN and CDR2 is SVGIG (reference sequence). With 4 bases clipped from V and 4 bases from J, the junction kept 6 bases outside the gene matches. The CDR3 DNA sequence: TGTGCCTGGACGCCAGGGGGGGGCTATGGCTACACCTTC. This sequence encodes CAWTPGGGYGYTF.

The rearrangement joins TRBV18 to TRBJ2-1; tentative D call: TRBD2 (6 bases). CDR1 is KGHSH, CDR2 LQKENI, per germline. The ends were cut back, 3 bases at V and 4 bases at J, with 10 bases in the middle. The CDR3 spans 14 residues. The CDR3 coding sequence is TGTGCCAGCTCACCCACCGGGGGTTACAATGAGCAGTTCTTC. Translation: CASSPTGGYNEQFF. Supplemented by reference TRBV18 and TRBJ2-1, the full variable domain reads NAGVMQNPRHLVRRRGQEARLRCSPMKGHSHVYWYRQLPEEGLKFMVYLQKENIIDESGMPKERFSAEFPKEGPSILRIQQVVRGDSAAYFCASSPTGGYNEQFFGPGTRLTVL.

The DNA of the CDR3 is TGTGCCACCCGGCAGGGCCAGAACACTGAAGCTTTCTTT. Amino acid sequence: CATRQGQNTEAFF. The rearrangement joins TRBV6-1 to TRBJ1-1; possibly TRBD1 for D (5 bases). The CDR3 loop spans 13 amino acids. Germline CDR1 is MNHNS and CDR2 is SASEGT. V lost 10 bases and J lost 1, with 13 bases in between.

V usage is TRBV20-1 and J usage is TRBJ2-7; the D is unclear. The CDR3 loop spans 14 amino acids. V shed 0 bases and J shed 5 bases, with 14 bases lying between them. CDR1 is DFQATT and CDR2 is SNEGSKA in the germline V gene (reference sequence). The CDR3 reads CSARDWGSGHEQYF. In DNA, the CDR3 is TGCAGTGCTAGAGATTGGGGATCTGGGCACGAGCAGTACTTC.

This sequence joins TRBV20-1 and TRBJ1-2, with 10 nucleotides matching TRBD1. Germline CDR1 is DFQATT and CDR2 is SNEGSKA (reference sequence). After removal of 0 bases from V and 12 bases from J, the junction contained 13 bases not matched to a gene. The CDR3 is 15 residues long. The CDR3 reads CSARDTGQGSRVDTF. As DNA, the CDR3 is TGCAGTGCTAGAGATACGGGACAGGGGTCTCGGGTCGACACCTTC.

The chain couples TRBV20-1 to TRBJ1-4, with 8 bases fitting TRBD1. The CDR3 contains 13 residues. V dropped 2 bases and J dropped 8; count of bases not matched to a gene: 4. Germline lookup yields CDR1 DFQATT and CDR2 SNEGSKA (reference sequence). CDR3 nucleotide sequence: TGCAGTGCTAGACAGGGGGCCGGGGAAAAACTGTTTTTT. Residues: CSARQGAGEKLFF.

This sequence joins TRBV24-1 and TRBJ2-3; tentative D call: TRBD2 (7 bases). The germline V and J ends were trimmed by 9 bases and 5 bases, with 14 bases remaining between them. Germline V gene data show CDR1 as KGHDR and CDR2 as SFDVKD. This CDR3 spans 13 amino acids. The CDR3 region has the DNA TGTGCCACCGGAGTAGGGGGGGAAGATACGCAGTATTTT. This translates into CATGVGGEDTQYF.

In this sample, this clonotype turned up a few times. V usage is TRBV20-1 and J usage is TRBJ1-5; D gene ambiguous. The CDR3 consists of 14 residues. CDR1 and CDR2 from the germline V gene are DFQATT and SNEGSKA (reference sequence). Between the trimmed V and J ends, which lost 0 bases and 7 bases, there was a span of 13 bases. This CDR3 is CSARDSQGRQPQHF. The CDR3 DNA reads TGCAGTGCTAGAGATTCCCAAGGCCGGCAGCCCCAGCATTTT.

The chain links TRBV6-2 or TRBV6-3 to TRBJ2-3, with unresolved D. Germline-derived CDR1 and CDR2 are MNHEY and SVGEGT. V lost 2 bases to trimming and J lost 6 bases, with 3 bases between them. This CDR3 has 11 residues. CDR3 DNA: TGTGCCAGCAGTTACATGGATACGCAGTATTTT. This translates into CASSYMDTQYF.

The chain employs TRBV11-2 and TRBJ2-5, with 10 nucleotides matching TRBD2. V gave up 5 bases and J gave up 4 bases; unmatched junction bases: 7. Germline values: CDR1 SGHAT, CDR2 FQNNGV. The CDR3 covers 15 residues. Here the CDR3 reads CASSSRTSGRETQYF. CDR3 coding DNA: TGTGCCAGCAGCAGCCGGACTAGCGGACGAGAGACCCAGTACTTC. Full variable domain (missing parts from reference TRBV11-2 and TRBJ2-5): EAGVAQSPRYKIIEKRQSVAFWCNPISGHATLYWYQQILGQGPKLLIQFQNNGVVDDSQLPKDRFSAERLKGVDSTLKIQPAKLEDSAVYLCASSSRTSGRETQYFGPGTRLLVL.

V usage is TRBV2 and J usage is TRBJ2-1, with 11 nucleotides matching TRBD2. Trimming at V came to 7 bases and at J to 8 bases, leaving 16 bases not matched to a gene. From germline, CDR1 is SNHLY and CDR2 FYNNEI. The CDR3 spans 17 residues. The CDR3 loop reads CASTLDRPTSGGDEQFF. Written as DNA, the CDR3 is TGTGCCAGCACTCTAGACAGACCCACTAGCGGGGGCGATGAGCAGTTCTTC. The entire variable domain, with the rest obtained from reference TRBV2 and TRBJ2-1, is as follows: EPEVTQTPSHQVTQMGQEVILRCVPISNHLYFYWYRQILGQKVEFLVSFYNNEISEKSEIFDDQFSVERPDGSNFTLKIRSTKLEDSAMYFCASTLDRPTSGGDEQFFGPGTRLTVL.

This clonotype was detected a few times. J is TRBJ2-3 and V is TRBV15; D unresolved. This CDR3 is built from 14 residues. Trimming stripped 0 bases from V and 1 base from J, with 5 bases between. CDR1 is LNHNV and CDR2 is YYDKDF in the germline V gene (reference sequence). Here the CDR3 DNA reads TGTGCCACCAGCAGAGATCACGGCACAGATACGCAGTATTTT. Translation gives CATSRDHGTDTQYF. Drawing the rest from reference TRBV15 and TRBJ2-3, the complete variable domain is DAMVIQNPRYQVTQFGKPVTLSCSQTLNHNVMYWYQQKSSQAPKLLFHYYDKDFNNEADTPDNFQSRRPNTSFCFLDIRSPGLGDTAMYLCATSRDHGTDTQYFGPGTRLTVL.

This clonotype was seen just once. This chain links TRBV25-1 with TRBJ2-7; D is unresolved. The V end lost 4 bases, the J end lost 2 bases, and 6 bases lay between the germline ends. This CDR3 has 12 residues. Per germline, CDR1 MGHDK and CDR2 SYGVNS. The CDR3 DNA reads TGTGCCAGCAGTGCCGACACCTACGAGCAGTACTTC. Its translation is CASSADTYEQYF.